The 16 T cell receptor beta chains given below trace back to one sample, sequenced in a study of CD8+ T cells in alopecia areata. Isolated RNA was reverse transcribed into cDNA used as the sequencing template. Libraries were prepared by immunoSEQ multiplex PCR; TCRdb keeps only in-frame clonotypes and omits some of them. The sample lists fewer than 200,000 clones, just under 60% occurring once. The material was CD4+ T cells sorted from blood, obtained at week 0. The source of these receptors is a human donor with alopecia areata.

V is TRBV25-1 and J is TRBJ1-5, with no clear D. CDR1 is MGHDK and CDR2 is SYGVNS in the germline V gene. This CDR3 region has 14 residues. V was pared by 5 bases and J by 1 base, with 9 bases between. The CDR3 DNA follows: TGTGCCAGCAGTTTTCGGGGAAGCAATCAGCCCCAGCATTTT. It is translated as CASSFRGSNQPQHF.

The rearrangement uses TRBV10-3 and TRBJ2-1; TRBD1 matches at 9 bases. Germline trimming cut 6 bases from V and 7 bases from J; bases unmatched to any gene: 4. Looked up from germline, CDR1 is ENHRY and CDR2 is SYGVKD. This CDR3 contains 13 residues. CDR3 DNA sequence: TGTGCCATCAGGAGAGGGACAGGGAATGAGCAGTTCTTC. It specifies CAIRRGTGNEQFF.

The rearrangement links TRBV6-6 to TRBJ1-5; no firm D call. The CDR3 has 14 residues. The germline gives CDR1 MNHNY, CDR2 SVGAGI (reference sequence). V was shortened by 2 bases and J by 1 base, with 6 bases between the two germline ends. The CDR3: CASSYRVSNQPQHF. The CDR3 nucleotides are TGTGCCAGCAGTTACAGGGTGAGCAATCAGCCCCAGCATTTT.

This sequence joins TRBV6-5 and TRBJ1-6; no definite D call. Trimming took off 5 bases at V and 10 bases at J, with 15 bases between the two ends. The germline gives CDR1 MNHEY, CDR2 SVGAGI. The CDR3 extends over 14 amino acids. The CDR3 sequence is CASSAEATGSPLHF. DNA of the CDR3: TGTGCCAGCAGTGCGGAGGCTACTGGCTCACCCCTCCACTTT.

This clone was picked up a small number of times. The V call is TRBV29-1, the J call TRBJ1-1; TRBD1 matches 12 bases. The CDR3 runs to 14 residues. Germline CDR1 and CDR2: SQVTM and ANQGSEA. With V trimmed by 3 bases and J by 6 bases, 5 bases remained unmatched. CDR3 in DNA: TGCAGCGTTGACCGGGACAGGGGGCTCTCTGAAGCTTTCTTT. Protein: CSVDRDRGLSEAFF.

V and J are TRBV4-2 and TRBJ1-2, with TRBD1 as a possible D gene (6 bases). Germline-derived CDR1 and CDR2 are LGHNA and YNFKEQ. The CDR3 spans 13 residues. Deletions cut 0 bases from V and 7 bases from J, with 9 bases between. The CDR3 is CASSQEARGGYTF. The DNA of the CDR3 is TGTGCCAGCAGCCAAGAGGCCAGGGGTGGCTACACCTTC.

The genes are TRBV30 and TRBJ1-6; D unresolved. Deletions cut 3 bases from V and 7 bases from J, with 7 bases between. The CDR3 consists of 12 residues. Germline values: CDR1 GTSNPN, CDR2 SVGIG (reference sequence). CDR3 sequence (DNA): TGTGCCTGGAGGCACCCCAATTCACCCCTCCACTTT. It encodes CAWRHPNSPLHF. The full variable domain, completed using reference TRBV30 and TRBJ1-6, is SQTIHQWPATLVQPVGSPLSLECTVEGTSNPNLYWYRQAAGRGLQLLFYSVGIGQISSEVPQNLSASRPQDRQFILSSKKLLLSDSGFYLCAWRHPNSPLHFGNGTRLTVT.

The chain carries TRBV15 and TRBJ2-3; 11 positions match TRBD2. The CDR3 spans 18 residues. With 0 bases clipped from V and 1 base from J, the junction kept 6 bases outside the gene matches. From germline, CDR1 is LNHNV and CDR2 YYDKDF (reference sequence). CDR3 loop: CATSREALAGGRTDTQYF. In DNA form, the CDR3 reads TGTGCCACCAGCAGAGAGGCCCTAGCGGGGGGCCGCACAGATACGCAGTATTTT.

This chain links TRBV30 with TRBJ2-7; 11 nucleotides agree with TRBD1. Losses at the gene ends were 1 base for V and 4 bases for J; bases not matched to a gene: 9. The CDR3 loop spans 16 amino acids. Germline V gives CDR1 GTSNPN, CDR2 SVGIG (reference sequence). The CDR3 nucleotides read TGTGCCTGGAGTGGCTCCCTCCGGGACAGGGGGTACGAGCAGTACTTC. Its protein product is CAWSGSLRDRGYEQYF.

The chain carries TRBV18 and TRBJ1-5, with D unclear. Trimming pared 3 bases from V and 6 bases from J, leaving 9 bases between. The CDR3 sequence is 13 residues long. Germline loops: CDR1 KGHSH, CDR2 LQKENI. The CDR3 sequence: CASSPPGSQPQHF. CDR3 nucleotide sequence: TGTGCCAGCTCACCCCCAGGAAGTCAGCCCCAGCATTTT.

V and J are TRBV29-1 and TRBJ2-5; 13 nucleotides line up with TRBD2. Germline values: CDR1 SQVTM, CDR2 ANQGSEA. The CDR3 contains 17 residues. V was clipped by 6 bases and J by 5 bases; unmatched bases: 15. The CDR3 DNA reads TGCAGCGTCCAAACCCCGGGACTAGCGGGGAGACGGGAGACCCAGTACTTC. This sequence encodes CSVQTPGLAGRRETQYF. The full variable domain, in which reference TRBV29-1 and TRBJ2-5 provide the parts outside the CDR3, is SAVISQKPSRDICQRGTSLTIQCQVDSQVTMMFWYRQQPGQSLTLIATANQGSEATYESGFVIDKFPISRPNLTFSTLTVSNMSPEDSSIYLCSVQTPGLAGRRETQYFGPGTRLLVL.

The chain has TRBV2 and TRBJ1-2; 7 nucleotides line up with TRBD1. With V trimmed by 6 bases and J by 8 bases, 18 bases remained unmatched. CDR3 size: 16 residues. Germline values: CDR1 SNHLY, CDR2 FYNNEI. The CDR3 nucleotides read TGTGCCAGCAGGGGACAGAAGTTTCTTCACCCTTTGGGCTACACCTTC. It specifies CASRGQKFLHPLGYTF.

The chain links TRBV30 to TRBJ2-5, with D tentatively TRBD2 (6 bases). The DNA end is a closer match to TRBJ2-7, so the J assignment may be wrong. Germline V gives CDR1 GTSNPN, CDR2 SVGIG (reference sequence). This CDR3 spans 14 amino acids. For the CDR3, the DNA is TGTGCCTGGGACCGGGACTCAGGAATCTACGAGCAGTACTTC. It yields the protein CAWDRDSGIYEQYF.

The CDR3 sequence is CASSFGGTGANVLTF. The CDR3 nucleotides read TGTGCCAGCAGTTTTGGGGGAACTGGGGCCAACGTCCTGACTTTC. The rearrangement joins TRBV6-5 to TRBJ2-6, with D perhaps matching TRBD1 or TRBD2 (5 bases each). Germline-derived CDR1 and CDR2 are MNHEY and SVGAGI. This CDR3 has 15 amino acids. V shed 4 bases and J shed 2 bases, with 9 bases lying between them.

The chain joins TRBV27 to TRBJ1-1; a possible D gene is TRBD1 (5 bases). Germline loops: CDR1 MNHEY, CDR2 SMNVEV (reference sequence). V was shortened by 3 bases and J by 1 base, with 9 bases between the two germline ends. The CDR3 has 14 amino acids. This CDR3 reads CASSFQQANTEAFF. Written as DNA, the CDR3 is TGTGCCAGCAGTTTCCAACAGGCGAACACTGAAGCTTTCTTT.

This clone was counted between two and nine times. The DNA for the CDR3 is TGTGCCAGCAGCGGGGGGGAGAACTATGGCTACACCTTC. The encoded protein is CASSGGENYGYTF. The genes are TRBV5-4 and TRBJ1-2, with D perhaps matching TRBD1 (5 bases). Per germline, CDR1 SGHNT and CDR2 YYREEE (reference sequence). The CDR3 spans 13 residues. V dropped 4 bases and J dropped 2 bases, with 9 bases sitting between them.